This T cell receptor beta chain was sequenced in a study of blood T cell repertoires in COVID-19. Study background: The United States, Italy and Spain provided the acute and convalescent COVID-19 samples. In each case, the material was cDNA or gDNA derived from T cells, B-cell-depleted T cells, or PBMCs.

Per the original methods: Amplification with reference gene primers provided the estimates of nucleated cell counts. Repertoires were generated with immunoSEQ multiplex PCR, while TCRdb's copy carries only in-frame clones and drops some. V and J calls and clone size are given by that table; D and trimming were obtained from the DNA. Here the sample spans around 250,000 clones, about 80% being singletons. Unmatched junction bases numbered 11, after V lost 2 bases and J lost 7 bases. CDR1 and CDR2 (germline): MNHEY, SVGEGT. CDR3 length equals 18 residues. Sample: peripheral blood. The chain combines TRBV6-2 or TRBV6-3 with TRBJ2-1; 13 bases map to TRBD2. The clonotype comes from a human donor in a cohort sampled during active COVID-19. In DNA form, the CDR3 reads TGTGCCAGCAGTTACCTGGGACTAGCGGGAAGTATGGGTAATGAGCAGTTCTTC. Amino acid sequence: CASSYLGLAGSMGNEQFF.